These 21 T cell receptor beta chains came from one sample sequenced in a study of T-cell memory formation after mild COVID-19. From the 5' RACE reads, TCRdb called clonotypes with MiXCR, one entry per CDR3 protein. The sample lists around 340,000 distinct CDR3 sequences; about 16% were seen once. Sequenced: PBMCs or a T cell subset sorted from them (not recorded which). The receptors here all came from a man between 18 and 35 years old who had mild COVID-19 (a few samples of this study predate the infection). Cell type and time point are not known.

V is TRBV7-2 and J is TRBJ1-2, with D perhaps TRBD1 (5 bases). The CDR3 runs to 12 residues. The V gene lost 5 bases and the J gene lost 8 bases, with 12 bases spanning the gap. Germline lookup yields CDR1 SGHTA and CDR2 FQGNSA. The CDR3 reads CASSLRGEGYTF. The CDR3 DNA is TGTGCCAGCAGCCTAAGGGGAGAGGGCTACACCTTC.

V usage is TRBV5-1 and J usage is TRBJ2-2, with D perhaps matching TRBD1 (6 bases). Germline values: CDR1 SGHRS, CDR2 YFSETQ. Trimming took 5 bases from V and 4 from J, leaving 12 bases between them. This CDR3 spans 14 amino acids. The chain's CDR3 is CASRKQGSTGELFF. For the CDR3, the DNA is TGCGCCAGCAGGAAACAGGGAAGCACCGGGGAGCTGTTTTTT.

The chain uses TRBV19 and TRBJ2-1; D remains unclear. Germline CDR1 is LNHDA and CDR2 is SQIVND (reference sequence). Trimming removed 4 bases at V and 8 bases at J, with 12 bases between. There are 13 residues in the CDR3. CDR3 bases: TGTGCCAGTAGTAGAGCACGGATCGATGAGCAGTTCTTC. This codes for CASSRARIDEQFF. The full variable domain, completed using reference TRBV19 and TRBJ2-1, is DGGITQSPKYLFRKEGQNVTLSCEQNLNHDAMYWYRQDPGQGLRLIYYSQIVNDFQKGDIAEGYSVSREKKESFPLTVTSAQKNPTAFYLCASSRARIDEQFFGPGTRLTVL.

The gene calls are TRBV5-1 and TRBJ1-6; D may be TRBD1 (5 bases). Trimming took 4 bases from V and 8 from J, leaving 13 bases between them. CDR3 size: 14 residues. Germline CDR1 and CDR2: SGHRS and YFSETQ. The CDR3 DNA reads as TGCGCCAGCAGCCTCAGGGCTCAGGATTCACCCCTCCACTTT. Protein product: CASSLRAQDSPLHF.

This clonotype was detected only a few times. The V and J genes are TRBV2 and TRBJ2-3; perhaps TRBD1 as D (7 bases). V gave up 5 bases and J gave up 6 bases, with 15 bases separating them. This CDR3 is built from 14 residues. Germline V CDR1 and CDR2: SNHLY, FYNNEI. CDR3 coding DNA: TGTGCCAGCAGTCGTCAGGGGGGCCGGGATACGCAGTATTTT. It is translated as CASSRQGGRDTQYF.

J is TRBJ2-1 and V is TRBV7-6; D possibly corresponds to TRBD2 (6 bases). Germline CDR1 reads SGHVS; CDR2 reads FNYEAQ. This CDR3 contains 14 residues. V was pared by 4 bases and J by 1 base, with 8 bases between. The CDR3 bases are TGTGCCAGCAGCTCGCGGGGATCCTACAATGAGCAGTTCTTC. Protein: CASSSRGSYNEQFF. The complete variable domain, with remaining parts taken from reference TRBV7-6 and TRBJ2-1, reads GAGVSQSPRYKVTKRGQDVALRCDPISGHVSLYWYRQALGQGPEFLTYFNYEAQQDKSGLPNDRFSAERPEGSISTLTIQRTEQRDSAMYRCASSSRGSYNEQFFGPGTRLTVL.

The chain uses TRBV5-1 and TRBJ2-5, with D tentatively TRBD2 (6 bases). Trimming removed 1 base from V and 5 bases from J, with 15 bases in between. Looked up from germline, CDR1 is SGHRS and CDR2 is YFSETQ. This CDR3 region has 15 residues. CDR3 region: CASSLIGGVGETQYF. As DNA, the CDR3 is TGCGCCAGCAGCTTGATAGGAGGGGTAGGGGAGACCCAGTACTTC. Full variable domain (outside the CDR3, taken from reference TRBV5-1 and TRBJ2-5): KAGVTQTPRYLIKTRGQQVTLSCSPISGHRSVSWYQQTPGQGLQFLFEYFSETQRNKGNFPGRFSGRQFSNSRSEMNVSTLELGDSALYLCASSLIGGVGETQYFGPGTRLLVL.

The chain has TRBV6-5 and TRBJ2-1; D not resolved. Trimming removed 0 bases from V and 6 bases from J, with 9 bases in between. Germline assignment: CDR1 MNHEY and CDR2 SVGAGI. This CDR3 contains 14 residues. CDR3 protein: CASSYSSAINEQFF. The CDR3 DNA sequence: TGTGCCAGCAGTTACTCGTCAGCCATCAATGAGCAGTTCTTC.

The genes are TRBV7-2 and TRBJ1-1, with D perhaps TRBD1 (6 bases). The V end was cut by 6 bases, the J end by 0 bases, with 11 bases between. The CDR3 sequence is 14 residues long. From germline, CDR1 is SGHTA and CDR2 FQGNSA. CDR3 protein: CASRGGPMNTEAFF. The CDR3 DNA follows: TGTGCCAGCAGGGGGGGCCCGATGAACACTGAAGCTTTCTTT.

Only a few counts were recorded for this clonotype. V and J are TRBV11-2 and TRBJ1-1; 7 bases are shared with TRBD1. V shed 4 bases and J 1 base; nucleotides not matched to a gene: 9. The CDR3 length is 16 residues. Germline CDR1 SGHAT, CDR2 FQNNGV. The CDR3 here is CASSSRRRGQNTEAFF. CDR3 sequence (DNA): TGTGCCAGCAGCTCGAGGCGGAGGGGGCAGAACACTGAAGCTTTCTTT.

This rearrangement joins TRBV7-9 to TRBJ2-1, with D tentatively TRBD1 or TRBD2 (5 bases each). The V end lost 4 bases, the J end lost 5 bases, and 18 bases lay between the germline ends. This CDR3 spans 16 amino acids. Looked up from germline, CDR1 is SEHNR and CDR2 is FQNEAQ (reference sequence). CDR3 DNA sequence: TGTGCCAGCAGCTCACCCGGGGCACTGGGCCACAATGAGCAGTTCTTC. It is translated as CASSSPGALGHNEQFF.

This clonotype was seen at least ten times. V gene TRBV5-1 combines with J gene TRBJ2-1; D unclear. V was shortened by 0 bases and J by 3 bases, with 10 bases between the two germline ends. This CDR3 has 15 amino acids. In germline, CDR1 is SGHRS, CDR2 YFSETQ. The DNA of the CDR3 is TGCGCCAGCAGCTTGGTGGGTGGGGTCTACAATGAGCAGTTCTTC. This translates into CASSLVGGVYNEQFF.

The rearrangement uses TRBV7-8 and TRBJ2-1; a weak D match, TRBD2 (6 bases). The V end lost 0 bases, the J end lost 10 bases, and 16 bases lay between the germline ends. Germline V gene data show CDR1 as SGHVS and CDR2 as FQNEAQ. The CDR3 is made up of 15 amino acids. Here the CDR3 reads CASSLAWTTLGEQFF. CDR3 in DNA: TGTGCCAGCAGCTTAGCGTGGACTACCCTCGGAGAGCAGTTCTTC.

The CDR3, as DNA: TGCGCCAGCAGCCAAGGGGAGGGGCCGCCCAGAGAGACCCAGTACTTC. Amino acids: CASSQGEGPPRETQYF. The chain has TRBV4-3 and TRBJ2-5, with TRBD2 matching over 7 bases. The CDR3 totals 16 residues. CDR1 and CDR2 from the germline V gene are LGHNA and YSLEER. V was clipped by 1 base and J by 4 bases; unmatched bases: 9.

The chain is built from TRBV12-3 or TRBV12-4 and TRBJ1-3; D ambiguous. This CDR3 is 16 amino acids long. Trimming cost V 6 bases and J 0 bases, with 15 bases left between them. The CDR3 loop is CASSIGHLRSGNTIYF. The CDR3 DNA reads TGTGCCAGCAGCATAGGTCATCTCCGCTCTGGAAACACCATATATTTT.

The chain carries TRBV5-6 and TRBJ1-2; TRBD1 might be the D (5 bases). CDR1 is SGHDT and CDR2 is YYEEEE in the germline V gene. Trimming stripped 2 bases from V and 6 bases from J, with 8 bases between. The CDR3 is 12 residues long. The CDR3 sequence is CASSFGADGYTF. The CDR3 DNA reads TGTGCCAGCAGCTTTGGGGCGGATGGCTACACCTTC.

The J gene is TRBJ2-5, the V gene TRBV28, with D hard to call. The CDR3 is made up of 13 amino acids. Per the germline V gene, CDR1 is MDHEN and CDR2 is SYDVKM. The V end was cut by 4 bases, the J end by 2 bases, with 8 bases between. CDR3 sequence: CASSYVGQETQYF. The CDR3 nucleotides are TGTGCCAGCAGTTATGTGGGGCAAGAGACCCAGTACTTC.

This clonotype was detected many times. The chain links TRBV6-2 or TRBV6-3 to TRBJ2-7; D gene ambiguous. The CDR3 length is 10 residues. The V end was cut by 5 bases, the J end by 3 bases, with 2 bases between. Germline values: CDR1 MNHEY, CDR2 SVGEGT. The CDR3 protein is CASSDYEQYF. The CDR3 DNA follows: TGTGCCAGCAGTGACTACGAGCAGTACTTC.

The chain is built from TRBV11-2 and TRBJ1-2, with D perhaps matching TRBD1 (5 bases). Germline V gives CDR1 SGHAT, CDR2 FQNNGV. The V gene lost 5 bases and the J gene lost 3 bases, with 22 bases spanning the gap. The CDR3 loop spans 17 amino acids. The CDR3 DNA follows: TGTGCCAGCAGCGGCCTTAGGGGCCCCATAGGCGACTATGGCTACACCTTC. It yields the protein CASSGLRGPIGDYGYTF.

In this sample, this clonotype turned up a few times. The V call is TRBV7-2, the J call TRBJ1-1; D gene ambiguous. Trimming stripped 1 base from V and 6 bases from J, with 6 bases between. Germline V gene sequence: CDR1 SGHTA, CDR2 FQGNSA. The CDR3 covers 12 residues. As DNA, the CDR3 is TGTGCCAGCAGCTTAGGACTGTCTGAAGCTTTCTTT. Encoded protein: CASSLGLSEAFF.

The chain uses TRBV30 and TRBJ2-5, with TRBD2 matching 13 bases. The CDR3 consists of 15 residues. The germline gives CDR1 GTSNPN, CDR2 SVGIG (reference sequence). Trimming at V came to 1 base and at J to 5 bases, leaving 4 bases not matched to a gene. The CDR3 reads CAWSDGTSGTETQYF. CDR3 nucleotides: TGTGCCTGGAGTGACGGGACTAGCGGGACGGAGACCCAGTACTTC.